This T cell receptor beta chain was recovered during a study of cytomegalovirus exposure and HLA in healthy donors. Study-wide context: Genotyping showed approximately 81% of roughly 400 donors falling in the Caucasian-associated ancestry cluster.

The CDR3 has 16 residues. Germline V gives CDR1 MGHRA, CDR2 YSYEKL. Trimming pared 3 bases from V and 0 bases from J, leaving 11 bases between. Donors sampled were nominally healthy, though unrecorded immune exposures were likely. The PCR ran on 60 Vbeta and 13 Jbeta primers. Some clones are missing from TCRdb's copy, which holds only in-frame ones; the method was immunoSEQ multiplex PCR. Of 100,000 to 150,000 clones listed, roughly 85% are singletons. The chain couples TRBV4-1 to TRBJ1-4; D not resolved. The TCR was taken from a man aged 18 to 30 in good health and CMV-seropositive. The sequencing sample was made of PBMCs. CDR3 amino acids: CASSQPIIATNEKLFF. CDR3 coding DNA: TGCGCCAGCAGCCAGCCTATTATTGCAACTAATGAAAAACTGTTTTTT.